This T cell receptor (beta chain) was retrieved from a study of a mutant IDH1 vaccine in newly diagnosed glioma. Time point denoted: week 11, during vaccination. In every dose of vaccine, 300 ug of mutant IDH1 20-mer peptide was given alongside topical imiquimod. New WHO grade 3 or 4 astrocytomas that were IDH1-mutant and ATRX-lost had been found in donors. To note about this clone: Its antigen is still unknown.

This table comes from immunoSEQ multiplex PCR, and its TCRdb copy is limited to in-frame clones, with some not included. The repertoire holds about 130,000 clones, with 80% as singletons. Germline V gene lookup returns CDR1 SGDLS and CDR2 YYNGEE. V shed 0 bases and J shed 0 bases, with 7 bases lying between them. This CDR3 has 14 amino acids. The clonotype originates from a man aged 40-49 years with glioma. Material: PBMCs, obtained from a glioma patient whose treatment included an IDH1 peptide vaccine. The chain carries TRBV9 and TRBJ2-7; possibly TRBD2 for D (5 bases). DNA for the CDR3: TGTGCCAGCAGCGTAGATGGGAGCTCCTACGAGCAGTACTTC. Protein sequence: CASSVDGSSYEQYF.